This T cell receptor (beta chain) was profiled in a study of blood T cell repertoires in COVID-19. Study summary: Spain, Italy and the United States supplied samples that represented acute and convalescent COVID-19. T cells, B-cell-depleted T cells, or PBMCs provided the cDNA or gDNA that served as material.

Per the study methods: It was from reference gene primer amplification that nucleated cell counts were estimated. Measured with immunoSEQ multiplex PCR; TCRdb has only the in-frame clones, and not every one. D and trimming come from the DNA, and the V and J calls and clone size come from that table. Found here are approximately 170,000 clones, about nine tenths of them singletons; the top ten hold 4%. V shed 6 bases and J 1 base; nucleotides not matched to a gene: 12. Germline values: CDR1 LNHDA, CDR2 SQIVND (reference sequence). The CDR3 extends over 18 amino acids. What was sequenced was peripheral blood. The origin of this receptor is a woman between 65 and 79 years old with acute or convalescent COVID-19. J is TRBJ1-5 and V is TRBV19; 10 nucleotides agree with TRBD1. This CDR3 reads CASSPGTGDGKSNQPQHF. DNA of the CDR3: TGTGCCAGTAGCCCCGGGACAGGGGATGGGAAGAGCAATCAGCCCCAGCATTTT.